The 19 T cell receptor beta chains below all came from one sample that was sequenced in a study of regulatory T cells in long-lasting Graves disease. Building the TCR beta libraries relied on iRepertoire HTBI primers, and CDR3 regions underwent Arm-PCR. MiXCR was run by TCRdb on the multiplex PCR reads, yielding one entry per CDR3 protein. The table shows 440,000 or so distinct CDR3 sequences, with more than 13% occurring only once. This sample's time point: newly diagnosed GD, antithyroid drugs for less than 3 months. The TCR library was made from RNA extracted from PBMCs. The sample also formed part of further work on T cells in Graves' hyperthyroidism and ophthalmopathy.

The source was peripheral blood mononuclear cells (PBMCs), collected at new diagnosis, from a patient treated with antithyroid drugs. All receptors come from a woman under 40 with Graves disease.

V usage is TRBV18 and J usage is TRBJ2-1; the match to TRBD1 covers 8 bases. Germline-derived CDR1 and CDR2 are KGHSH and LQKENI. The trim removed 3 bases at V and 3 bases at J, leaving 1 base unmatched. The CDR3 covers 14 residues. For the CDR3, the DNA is TGTGCCAGCTCACCCACAGGGGGCTACAATGAGCAGTTCTTC. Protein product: CASSPTGGYNEQFF.

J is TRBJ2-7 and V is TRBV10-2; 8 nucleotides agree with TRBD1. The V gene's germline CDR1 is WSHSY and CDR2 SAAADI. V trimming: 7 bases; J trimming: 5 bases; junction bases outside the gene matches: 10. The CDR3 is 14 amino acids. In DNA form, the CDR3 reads TGCGCCAGCAAGAGGACAGGGTACCCCCACGAGCAGTACTTC. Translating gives CASKRTGYPHEQYF.

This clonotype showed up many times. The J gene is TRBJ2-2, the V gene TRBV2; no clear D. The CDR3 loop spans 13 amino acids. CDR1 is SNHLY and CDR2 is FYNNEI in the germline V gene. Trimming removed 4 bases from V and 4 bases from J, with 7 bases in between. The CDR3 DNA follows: TGTGCCAGCAGTGTGAGAGGCACCGGGGAGCTGTTTTTT. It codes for CASSVRGTGELFF.

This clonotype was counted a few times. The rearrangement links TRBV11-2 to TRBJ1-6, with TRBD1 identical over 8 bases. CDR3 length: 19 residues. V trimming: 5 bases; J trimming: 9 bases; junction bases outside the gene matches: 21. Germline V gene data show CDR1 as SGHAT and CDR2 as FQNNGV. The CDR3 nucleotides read TGTGCCAGCAGCCCCGCTGGAGGAGGACAGGGAAAAAGATTTTCACCCCTCCACTTT. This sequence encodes CASSPAGGGQGKRFSPLHF.

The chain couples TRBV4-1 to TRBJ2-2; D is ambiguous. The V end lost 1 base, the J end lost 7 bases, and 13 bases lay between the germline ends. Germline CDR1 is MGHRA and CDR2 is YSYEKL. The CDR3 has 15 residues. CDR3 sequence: CASSQVGITNGELFF. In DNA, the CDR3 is TGCGCCAGCAGCCAAGTGGGAATAACCAACGGGGAGCTGTTTTTT.

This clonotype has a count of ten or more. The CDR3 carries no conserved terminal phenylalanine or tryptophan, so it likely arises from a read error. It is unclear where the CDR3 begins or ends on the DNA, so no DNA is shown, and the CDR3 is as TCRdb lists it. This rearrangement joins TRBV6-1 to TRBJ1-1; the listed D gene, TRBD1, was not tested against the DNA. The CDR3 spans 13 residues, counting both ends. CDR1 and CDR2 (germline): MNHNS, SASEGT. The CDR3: CASRLRQGITGPS.

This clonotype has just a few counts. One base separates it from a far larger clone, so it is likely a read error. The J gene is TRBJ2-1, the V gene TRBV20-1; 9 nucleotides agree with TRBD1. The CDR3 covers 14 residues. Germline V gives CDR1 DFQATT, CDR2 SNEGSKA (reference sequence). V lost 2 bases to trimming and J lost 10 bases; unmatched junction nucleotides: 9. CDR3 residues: CSARPGDRDYEQFF. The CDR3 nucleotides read TGCAGTGCTAGACCGGGGGACAGGGATTACGAGCAGTTCTTC.

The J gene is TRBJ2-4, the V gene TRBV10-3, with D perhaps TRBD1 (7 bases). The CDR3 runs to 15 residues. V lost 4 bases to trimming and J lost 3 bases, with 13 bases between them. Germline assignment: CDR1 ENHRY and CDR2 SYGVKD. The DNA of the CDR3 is TGTGCCATCAGTGCTGACAGGGAGGACAAAAACATTCAGTACTTC. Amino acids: CAISADREDKNIQYF.

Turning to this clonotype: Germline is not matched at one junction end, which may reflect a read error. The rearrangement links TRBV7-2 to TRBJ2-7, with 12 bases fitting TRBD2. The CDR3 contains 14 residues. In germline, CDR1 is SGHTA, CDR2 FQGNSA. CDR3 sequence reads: CASSLGLAGAELQF. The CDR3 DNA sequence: TGTGCCAGCAGCTTAGGACTAGCGGGAGCGGAACTACAGTTC.

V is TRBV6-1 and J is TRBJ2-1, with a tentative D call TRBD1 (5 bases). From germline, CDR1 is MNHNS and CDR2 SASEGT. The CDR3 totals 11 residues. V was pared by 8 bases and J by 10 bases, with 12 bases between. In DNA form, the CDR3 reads TGTGCCAGCCAGGGAAAAAACGAGCAGTTCTTC. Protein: CASQGKNEQFF.

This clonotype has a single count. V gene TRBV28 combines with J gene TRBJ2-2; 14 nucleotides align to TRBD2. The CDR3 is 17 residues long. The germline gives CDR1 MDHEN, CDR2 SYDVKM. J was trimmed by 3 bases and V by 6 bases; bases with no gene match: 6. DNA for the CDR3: TGTGCCAGCAGCTTGGGACTAGCGGGAGCAGACACCGGGGAGCTGTTTTTT. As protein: CASSLGLAGADTGELFF.

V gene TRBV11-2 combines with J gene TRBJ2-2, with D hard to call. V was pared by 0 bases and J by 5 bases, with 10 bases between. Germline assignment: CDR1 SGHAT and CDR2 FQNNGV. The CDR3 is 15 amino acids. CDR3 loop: CASSLDFLGTGELFF. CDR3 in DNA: TGTGCCAGCAGCTTAGACTTCCTAGGGACCGGGGAGCTGTTTTTT.

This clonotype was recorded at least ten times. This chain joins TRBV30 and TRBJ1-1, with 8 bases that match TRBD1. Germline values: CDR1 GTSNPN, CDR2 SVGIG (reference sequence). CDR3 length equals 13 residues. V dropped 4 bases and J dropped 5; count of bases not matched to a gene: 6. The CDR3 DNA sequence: TGTGCCTGGACGACAGGGGTCAGGACTGAAGCTTTCTTT. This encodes CAWTTGVRTEAFF.

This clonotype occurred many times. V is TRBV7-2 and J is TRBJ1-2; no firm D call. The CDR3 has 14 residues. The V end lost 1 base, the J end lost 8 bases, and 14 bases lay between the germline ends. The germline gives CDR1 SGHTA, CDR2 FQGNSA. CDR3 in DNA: TGTGCCAGCAGCTTAGAGAATGCGGCCGCCGGCTACACCTTC. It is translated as CASSLENAAAGYTF.

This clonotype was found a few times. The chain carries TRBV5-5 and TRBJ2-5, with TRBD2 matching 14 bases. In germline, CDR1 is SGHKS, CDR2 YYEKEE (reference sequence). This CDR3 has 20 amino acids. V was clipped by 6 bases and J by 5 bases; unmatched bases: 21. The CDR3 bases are TGTGCCAGCACCTTTTACGGGACTAGCGGGAGAGGATGGGGAAGGGAGACCCAGTACTTC. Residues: CASTFYGTSGRGWGRETQYF. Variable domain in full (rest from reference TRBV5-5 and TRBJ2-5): DAGVTQSPTHLIKTRGQQVTLRCSPISGHKSVSWYQQVLGQGPQFIFQYYEKEERGRGNFPDRFSARQFPNYSSELNVNALLLGDSALYLCASTFYGTSGRGWGRETQYFGPGTRLLVL.

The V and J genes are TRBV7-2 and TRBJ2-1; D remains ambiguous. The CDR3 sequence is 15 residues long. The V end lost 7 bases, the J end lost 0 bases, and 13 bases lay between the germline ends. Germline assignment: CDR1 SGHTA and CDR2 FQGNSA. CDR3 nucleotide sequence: TGTGCCAGCACAACAGACACCCGCTCCTACAATGAGCAGTTCTTC. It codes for CASTTDTRSYNEQFF.

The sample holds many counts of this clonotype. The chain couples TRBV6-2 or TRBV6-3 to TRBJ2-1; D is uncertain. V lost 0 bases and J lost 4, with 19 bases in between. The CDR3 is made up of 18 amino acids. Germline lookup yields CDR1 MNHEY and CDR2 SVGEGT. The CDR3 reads CASSYSLRSQAGYNEQFF. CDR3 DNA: TGTGCCAGCAGTTACTCGTTACGGAGCCAGGCAGGATACAATGAGCAGTTCTTC.

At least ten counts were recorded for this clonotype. The CDR3 loop reads CAISGNSNQPQHF. Written as DNA, the CDR3 is TGTGCCATCAGTGGGAACAGCAATCAGCCCCAGCATTTT. V and J are TRBV10-3 and TRBJ1-5; unclear D gene. Germline V gives CDR1 ENHRY, CDR2 SYGVKD. This CDR3 has 13 residues. V was cut by 4 bases and J by 1 base, with 5 bases left in between.

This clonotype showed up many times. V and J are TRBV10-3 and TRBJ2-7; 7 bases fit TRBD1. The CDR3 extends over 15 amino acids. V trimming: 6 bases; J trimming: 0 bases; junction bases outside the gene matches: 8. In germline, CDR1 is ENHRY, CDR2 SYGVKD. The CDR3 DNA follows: TGTGCCATCAGAGGAACAGGGGAAATCTCCTACGAGCAGTACTTC. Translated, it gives CAIRGTGEISYEQYF.